The 31 T cell receptor beta chains in this list originate from one sample, sequenced in a study of blood T cell repertoires in COVID-19. TCRdb's table, derived via immunoSEQ multiplex PCR, lists solely in-frame clones and lacks some. The sample carries roughly 73,000 clones, about four fifths recorded once. The specimen sequenced was peripheral blood. These receptors all stem from a woman in her 70s with acute or convalescent COVID-19.

The chain is built from TRBV6-5 and TRBJ1-2; D is unclear. CDR3 length: 13 amino acids. Germline CDR1 reads MNHEY; CDR2 reads SVGAGI. V dropped 3 bases and J dropped 1 base, with 6 bases sitting between them. The CDR3 DNA sequence: TGTGCCAGCAGTTATATCCTTAACTATGGCTACACCTTC. This sequence encodes CASSYILNYGYTF.

The chain is built from TRBV6-6 and TRBJ1-2; no clear D. CDR3 length: 14 residues. Trimming pared 1 base from V and 5 bases from J, leaving 11 bases between. Germline loops: CDR1 MNHNY, CDR2 SVGAGI (reference sequence). Written as DNA, the CDR3 is TGTGCCAGCAGTTACTGGAGGGTTTCGTATGGCTACACCTTC. It specifies CASSYWRVSYGYTF.

This CDR3 is CASSWITGGAFTF. The CDR3 nucleotides read TGTGCCAGCAGTTGGATTACAGGGGGGGCCTTCACCTTC. The chain carries TRBV27 and TRBJ1-2, with 8 nucleotides matching TRBD1. The CDR3 totals 13 residues. CDR1 MNHEY and CDR2 SMNVEV come from the germline V gene (reference sequence). The V gene end was trimmed by 4 bases and the J gene end by 13 bases; junction bases not matched to a gene: 11.

This sequence joins TRBV12-3 or TRBV12-4 and TRBJ1-1, with D possibly TRBD1 on 6 matching bases. The CDR3 runs 11 residues. Trimming shortened V by 9 bases and J by 7 bases, and 12 bases separated the two germline ends. The chain's CDR3 is CASGGRGEAFF. The CDR3 region has the DNA TGTGCCAGTGGGGGCCGCGGTGAAGCTTTCTTT.

The chain combines TRBV5-1 with TRBJ1-6; 7 bases match TRBD1. There are 15 residues in the CDR3. CDR1 and CDR2 from the germline V gene are SGHRS and YFSETQ. Trimming cost V 4 bases and J 4 bases; bases outside gene matches: 5. Here the CDR3 reads CASSRTGQYNSPLHF. CDR3 in DNA: TGCGCCAGCAGCAGAACGGGACAGTATAATTCACCCCTCCACTTT.

V is TRBV10-1 and J is TRBJ1-2, with 7 nucleotides matching TRBD1. Germline values: CDR1 WNHNN, CDR2 SYGVQD (reference sequence). The CDR3 spans 13 residues. V shed 9 bases and J 0 bases; nucleotides not matched to a gene: 4. CDR3 nucleotide sequence: TGCGCCAGAAACAGGGGAGCTAACTATGGCTACACCTTC. This gives the protein CARNRGANYGYTF.

This chain links TRBV30 with TRBJ1-4, with a possible D match to TRBD1 (5 bases). Looked up from germline, CDR1 is GTSNPN and CDR2 is SVGIG (reference sequence). The V end lost 0 bases, the J end lost 6 bases, and 14 bases lay between the germline ends. The CDR3 is 15 residues long. CDR3 DNA sequence: TGTGCCTGGAGTGTACTTGGCGGGGGGTATGAAAAACTGTTTTTT. Translating gives CAWSVLGGGYEKLFF.

This CDR3 is CASSSPGGREQFF. CDR3 in DNA: TGTGCCAGCAGTTCCCCAGGGGGGAGAGAGCAGTTCTTC. V is TRBV12-3 or TRBV12-4 and J is TRBJ2-1; a weak D match, TRBD1 (7 bases). This CDR3 spans 13 amino acids. V was trimmed by 4 bases and J by 10 bases, leaving 14 bases between them.

This chain's CDR3 is CASSRTSGDNEQFF. The CDR3 region has the DNA TGTGCCAGCAGCCGGACTAGCGGAGACAATGAGCAGTTCTTC. V is TRBV7-9 and J is TRBJ2-1, with 10 bases that match TRBD2. CDR3 length equals 14 residues. Germline V CDR1 and CDR2: SEHNR, FQNEAQ (reference sequence). V trimming: 5 bases; J trimming: 5 bases; junction bases outside the gene matches: 3. Based on the CDR3 plus reference TRBV7-9 and TRBJ2-1, the full variable domain is DTGVSQNPRHKITKRGQNVTFRCDPISEHNRLYWYRQTLGQGPEFLTYFQNEAQLEKSRLLSDRFSAERPKGSFSTLEIQRTEQGDSAMYLCASSRTSGDNEQFFGPGTRLTVL.

The chain carries TRBV10-1 and TRBJ2-2; 11 nucleotides agree with TRBD2. Trimming took 7 bases from V and 1 from J; bases not matched to a gene: 2. The CDR3 runs to 15 residues. Germline V gene data show CDR1 as WNHNN and CDR2 as SYGVQD (reference sequence). The CDR3 loop reads CASTGLAGNTGELFF. The CDR3 DNA follows: TGCGCCAGCACCGGACTAGCGGGGAACACCGGGGAGCTGTTTTTT.

This clone was recorded once. V and J are TRBV2 and TRBJ2-3, with a tentative D call TRBD1 (6 bases). CDR3 length equals 13 residues. The germline V gene encodes CDR1 SNHLY and CDR2 FYNNEI. Trimming took 6 bases from V and 4 from J, leaving 11 bases between them. DNA of the CDR3: TGTGCCAGCAGAGAGGGGGAGTCAGATACGCAGTATTTT. Its translation is CASREGESDTQYF. The complete variable domain, with remaining parts taken from reference TRBV2 and TRBJ2-3, reads EPEVTQTPSHQVTQMGQEVILRCVPISNHLYFYWYRQILGQKVEFLVSFYNNEISEKSEIFDDQFSVERPDGSNFTLKIRSTKLEDSAMYFCASREGESDTQYFGPGTRLTVL.

This chain joins TRBV4-1 and TRBJ2-1, with TRBD2 identical over 12 bases. The CDR3 has 16 amino acids. V dropped 3 bases and J dropped 9; count of bases not matched to a gene: 9. Germline lookup yields CDR1 MGHRA and CDR2 YSYEKL. The CDR3 is CASSQISTSGSTEQFF. In nucleotides, the CDR3 is TGCGCCAGCAGCCAGATCTCGACTAGCGGGAGTACTGAGCAGTTCTTC.

The chain is built from TRBV28 and TRBJ2-5, with 7 positions matching TRBD1. J was trimmed by 6 bases and V by 2 bases; bases with no gene match: 6. Per the germline V gene, CDR1 is MDHEN and CDR2 is SYDVKM. The CDR3 contains 14 residues. The CDR3 nucleotides are TGTGCCAGCAGTTTAGGACAGGTTAAGCAGACCCAGTACTTC. Its protein is CASSLGQVKQTQYF.

The rearrangement uses TRBV28 and TRBJ1-5; D gene ambiguous. CDR3 length: 13 residues. The V end was cut by 7 bases, the J end by 4 bases, with 11 bases between. The germline V gene encodes CDR1 MDHEN and CDR2 SYDVKM. The CDR3 protein is CASTPPGNQPQHF. CDR3 nucleotide sequence: TGTGCCAGCACCCCGCCGGGGAATCAGCCCCAGCATTTT.

The CDR3 region has the DNA TGTGCCACCAGCAGAATGCGACGGGAGAGTAATGAAAAACTGTTTTTT. Amino acids: CATSRMRRESNEKLFF. V is TRBV15 and J is TRBJ1-4; D not resolved. The V end lost 2 bases, the J end lost 4 bases, and 14 bases lay between the germline ends. This CDR3 is 16 amino acids long. Germline assignment: CDR1 LNHNV and CDR2 YYDKDF (reference sequence).

V usage is TRBV7-2 and J usage is TRBJ2-7; 14 positions match TRBD2. The V gene end was trimmed by 2 bases and the J gene end by 4 bases; junction bases not matched to a gene: 4. Germline values: CDR1 SGHTA, CDR2 FQGNSA. The CDR3 loop spans 16 amino acids. CDR3: CASSLWGTSGSYEQYF. CDR3 sequence (DNA): TGTGCCAGCAGCTTATGGGGGACTAGCGGGAGTTACGAGCAGTACTTC.

The V call is TRBV29-1, the J call TRBJ2-1; 8 bases are a match to TRBD1. After removal of 3 bases from V and 8 bases from J, the junction contained 12 bases not matched to a gene. Looked up from germline, CDR1 is SQVTM and CDR2 is ANQGSEA. The CDR3 is made up of 15 amino acids. Here the CDR3 DNA reads TGCAGCGTTGACCCCCGAGGACAGGGTTCGTATGAGCAGTTCTTC. This gives the protein CSVDPRGQGSYEQFF.

CDR3 loop: CASRRTAYGYTF. The CDR3 nucleotides read TGTGCCAGCAGGCGGACAGCCTATGGCTACACCTTC. V is TRBV2 and J is TRBJ1-2; D may be TRBD1 (6 bases). This CDR3 spans 12 amino acids. Trimming took 6 bases from V and 4 from J, leaving 9 bases between them. CDR1 and CDR2 from the germline V gene are SNHLY and FYNNEI.

The chain recombines TRBV19 with TRBJ2-1; 9 positions agree with TRBD2. The germline gives CDR1 LNHDA, CDR2 SQIVND (reference sequence). The length of the CDR3 is 16 residues. V was pared by 1 base and J by 8 bases, with 9 bases of the junction left unmatched. The CDR3 is CASSIVGGRVRDEQFF. The CDR3 bases are TGTGCCAGTAGTATAGTTGGCGGGAGGGTTAGGGATGAGCAGTTCTTC.

With respect to this clone: Other DNA sequences in this specimen translate into the identical CDR3. Here the CDR3 reads CAISRSSGLSYNEQFF. The CDR3 DNA reads as TGTGCCATCAGTAGGTCTAGCGGGCTATCCTACAATGAGCAGTTCTTC. This chain connects TRBV10-3 to TRBJ2-1; TRBD2 matches at 8 bases. The V and J ends lost 5 bases and 1 base, in that order; junction bases with no gene match: 7. The CDR3 loop spans 16 amino acids. Per the germline V gene, CDR1 is ENHRY and CDR2 is SYGVKD.

The chain links TRBV9 to TRBJ2-3; no definite D call. The CDR3 is 16 residues long. V lost 0 bases, J lost 0 bases, and 11 bases lay in between. Germline CDR1 SGDLS, CDR2 YYNGEE. The CDR3 coding sequence is TGTGCCAGCAGCGTAGGAGCCCTCCCTAGCACAGATACGCAGTATTTT. Its protein product is CASSVGALPSTDTQYF.

This clone was detected only once. The CDR3 here is CASSLVLGGLVYGYTF. The CDR3 bases are TGTGCCAGCAGCTTAGTTTTAGGGGGCTTGGTCTATGGCTACACCTTC. The chain joins TRBV7-2 to TRBJ1-2; 7 bases match TRBD1. V trimming: 1 base; J trimming: 4 bases; junction bases outside the gene matches: 9. The CDR3 covers 16 residues. The V gene's germline CDR1 is SGHTA and CDR2 FQGNSA.

This clone has more than one count but fewer than ten. The chain recombines TRBV28 with TRBJ1-2, with a weak D call TRBD1 (6 bases). Germline V gene sequence: CDR1 MDHEN, CDR2 SYDVKM. The CDR3 contains 14 residues. V was cut by 5 bases and J by 6 bases, with 16 bases left in between. This chain's CDR3 is CASSLGGVQDGYTF. CDR3 nucleotide sequence: TGTGCCAGCAGTCTAGGGGGGGTCCAGGATGGCTACACCTTC.

This chain joins TRBV5-1 and TRBJ1-4, with D possibly TRBD1 on 5 matching bases. Trimming removed 2 bases at V and 0 bases at J, with 11 bases between. The CDR3 is 16 residues long. CDR1 and CDR2 from the germline V gene are SGHRS and YFSETQ. This chain's CDR3 is CASSFGTRATNEKLFF. CDR3 nucleotide sequence: TGCGCCAGCAGCTTTGGGACTCGGGCAACTAATGAAAAACTGTTTTTT.

CDR3 DNA sequence: TGTGCCAGCAGCCACCGAAGGGCAGGGATTAACTATGGCTACACCTTC. Translated: CASSHRRAGINYGYTF. V is TRBV11-2 and J is TRBJ1-2, with a tentative D call TRBD1 (5 bases). This CDR3 has 16 residues. Trimming left V 5 bases short and J 1 base short, with 17 bases between. Per the germline V gene, CDR1 is SGHAT and CDR2 is FQNNGV.

The gene calls are TRBV5-1 and TRBJ1-4, with 7 bases identical to TRBD1. From germline, CDR1 is SGHRS and CDR2 YFSETQ. Germline trimming cut 4 bases from V and 8 bases from J; bases unmatched to any gene: 8. CDR3 length: 14 residues. The CDR3 nucleotides read TGCGCCAGCAGCCACAGGGGCTTAGGGGAAAAACTGTTTTTT. Its protein is CASSHRGLGEKLFF.

The chain has TRBV28 and TRBJ1-5; no reliable D call. The V gene's germline CDR1 is MDHEN and CDR2 SYDVKM. Trimming cost V 3 bases and J 8 bases, with 14 bases left between them. The CDR3 consists of 14 residues. The CDR3 sequence is CASSFGLRGEPQHF. CDR3 bases: TGTGCCAGCAGTTTCGGACTACGCGGGGAGCCCCAGCATTTT.

This clone showed up just once. This chain connects TRBV5-1 to TRBJ2-1; D may be TRBD1 (6 bases). Deletions cut 1 base from V and 7 bases from J, with 9 bases between. This CDR3 is 13 amino acids long. The V gene's germline CDR1 is SGHRS and CDR2 YFSETQ. CDR3 amino acids: CASSLTGLNEQFF. The CDR3 nucleotides read TGCGCCAGCAGCTTGACAGGGTTAAATGAGCAGTTCTTC.

The genes are TRBV4-1 and TRBJ1-4, with 10 bases identical to TRBD1. Trimming removed 6 bases from V and 8 bases from J; junction bases left unmatched: 9. This CDR3 region has 15 residues. Germline CDR1 and CDR2: MGHRA and YSYEKL. CDR3 DNA: TGCGCCAGCAGTCCCAAGGGACAGGGGATGGAAAAACTGTTTTTT. Amino acids: CASSPKGQGMEKLFF.

J is TRBJ2-5 and V is TRBV6-5, with D perhaps TRBD2 (6 bases). Trimming removed 6 bases from V and 1 base from J, with 12 bases in between. The CDR3 sequence is 14 residues long. Germline V CDR1 and CDR2: MNHEY, SVGAGI. As DNA, the CDR3 is TGTGCCAGCAGGGTGGGAGGAACCCAAGAGACCCAGTACTTC. Its translation is CASRVGGTQETQYF.

The rearrangement links TRBV5-1 to TRBJ2-5; the match to TRBD2 covers 15 bases. Germline CDR1 reads SGHRS; CDR2 reads YFSETQ. The V gene end was trimmed by 4 bases and the J gene end by 5 bases; junction bases not matched to a gene: 6. The CDR3 loop spans 16 amino acids. This chain's CDR3 is CASSGGLAGGGETQYF. In DNA, the CDR3 is TGCGCCAGCAGCGGTGGACTAGCGGGAGGGGGTGAGACCCAGTACTTC.